The TCR beta chain under discussion was sequenced for a study of PD-1 blockade in classical Hodgkin lymphoma. Findings and limits, study-wide: When nivolumab was started under 1 year after ASCT, patients were excluded. By cycle point C4D1, TCR diversity had risen significantly in CD4+ cells (but not CD8+ cells). Diminished baseline TCR diversity has been reported in newly diagnosed patients relative to healthy donors.

A note on this clone: What it recognizes is unknown.

Each patient experienced a relapse that followed autologous stem cell transplantation, and brentuximab vedotin exposure varied. CD4+ T cells were purified from thawed PBMCs by negative selection. The repertoire was sequenced with immunoSEQ multiplex PCR; TCRdb's copy has only in-frame clones and lacks some. Of 25,000 to 30,000 clones listed, about 80% were seen once; the top ten hold more than 2%. The V and J ends lost 2 bases and 3 bases respectively, with 31 bases between them. Germline V gene sequence: CDR1 SGHVS, CDR2 FNYEAQ. The CDR3 extends over 21 amino acids. This chain uses TRBV7-6 with TRBJ1-1; weak D call: TRBD1 (6 bases). Sequences were derived from CD4+ T cells from blood, sampled at baseline. This sequence originates from a human donor with classical Hodgkin lymphoma. The CDR3 reads CASSLRTPGTIGGRRDTEAFF. Written as DNA, the CDR3 is TGTGCCAGCAGCTTAAGGACCCCCGGAACCATCGGGGGGCGAAGGGACACTGAAGCTTTCTTT.